The T cell receptor (beta chain) described here comes from a study of cytomegalovirus exposure and HLA in healthy donors. Overall study findings and caveats: Among immune exposure information, only CMV serostatus was available.

The primer mix had 60 Vbeta and 13 Jbeta primers. Per the original methods: Among the unique TCR beta chains that a later analysis counted, about 79 million in all, roughly 11 million were shared. Using immunoSEQ multiplex PCR, the repertoire was profiled, and TCRdb retains in-frame clones only, with some absent. That table furnishes V, J and clone size, whereas the DNA furnished D and trimming. This table has tens of thousands of clones, about 72% appearing once. It was healthy bone marrow donors who served as donors. With respect to this clone: What it recognizes is unknown.

J was trimmed by 0 bases and V by 2 bases; bases with no gene match: 4. CDR3 length: 16 residues. Germline CDR1 and CDR2: MNHEY and SMNVEV (reference sequence). Sequences were obtained from PBMCs. The clonotype originates from a middle-aged man in good health and CMV-seropositive. V usage is TRBV27 and J usage is TRBJ2-1, with 7 bases aligning to TRBD2. The CDR3 protein is CASSLTRLASYNEQFF. The DNA of the CDR3 is TGTGCCAGCAGTTTAACCCGACTAGCCTCCTACAATGAGCAGTTCTTC.